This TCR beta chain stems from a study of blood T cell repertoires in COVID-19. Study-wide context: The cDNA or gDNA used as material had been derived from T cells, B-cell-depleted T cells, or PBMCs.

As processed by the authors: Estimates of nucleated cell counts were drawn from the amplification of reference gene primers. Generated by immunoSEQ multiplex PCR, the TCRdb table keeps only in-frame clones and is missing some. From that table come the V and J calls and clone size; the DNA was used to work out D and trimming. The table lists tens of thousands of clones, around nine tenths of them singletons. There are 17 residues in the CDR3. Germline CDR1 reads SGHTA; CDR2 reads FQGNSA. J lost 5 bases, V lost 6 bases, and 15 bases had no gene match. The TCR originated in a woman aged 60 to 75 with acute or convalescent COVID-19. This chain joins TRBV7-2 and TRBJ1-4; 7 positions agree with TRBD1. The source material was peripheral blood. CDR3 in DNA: TGTGCCAGCAGTCGAAGAACAGGGGTGGGGGGCAATGAAAAACTGTTTTTT. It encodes CASSRRTGVGGNEKLFF.